This TCR beta chain comes out of a study of response to subunit inactivated influenza vaccine. Whole-study findings and limits: Each seasonal influenza vaccination recruits few new T cells, the authors suggested.

TCRdb re-analysed the RT-PCR reads in MiXCR, keeping a single row per CDR3 protein. This table has approximately 680,000 distinct CDR3 sequences, 15% to 19% appearing once. This clonotype was counted only a few times. The antigen is undetermined. Germline V gives CDR1 SQVTM, CDR2 ANQGSEA. V was pared by 6 bases and J by 6 bases, with 1 base of the junction left unmatched. The CDR3 consists of 10 residues. The sample was PBMCs from blood, taken roughly 12 days after vaccination. The clonotype was recovered from a man aged 45 to 65 who received an inactivated influenza vaccine. The gene calls are TRBV29-1 and TRBJ1-1, with 7 bases identical to TRBD1. CDR3 sequence reads: CSVQGAEAFF. In nucleotides, the CDR3 is TGCAGCGTCCAGGGGGCTGAAGCTTTCTTT. Full variable domain (missing parts from reference TRBV29-1 and TRBJ1-1): SAVISQKPSRDICQRGTSLTIQCQVDSQVTMMFWYRQQPGQSLTLIATANQGSEATYESGFVIDKFPISRPNLTFSTLTVSNMSPEDSSIYLCSVQGAEAFFGQGTRLTVV.